Listed below are T cell receptor beta chains from one sample, sequenced in a study of blood T cell repertoires in COVID-19. Repertoires were generated with immunoSEQ multiplex PCR, while TCRdb's copy carries only in-frame clones and drops some. This sample carries 100,000 to 150,000 clones, roughly 82% of them seen once, and the ten largest clones take 9% to 13%. Input material: peripheral blood. The receptors stem from a human donor in a cohort sampled during active COVID-19. The conserved cysteine and the conserved F or W are not part of the CDR3 here.

cdr3_aa	v_call	j_call
ASSGTGGNQPQH	TRBV19	TRBJ1-5
ASSEDRGSEEPQH	TRBV2	TRBJ1-5
ASSYSDRINTGELF	TRBV6-5	TRBJ2-2
ASSLDTYNEQF	TRBV5-1	TRBJ2-1
SVAQGYGYT	TRBV29-1	TRBJ1-2
ASSVTSGGLYNEQF	TRBV7-2	TRBJ2-1
ASSFEDARGETQY	TRBV5-1	TRBJ2-5
ASRSPGGEGYT	TRBV28	TRBJ1-2
ATIRDRGDYEQY	TRBV27	TRBJ2-7
ASSGGTSGTDTQY	TRBV5-4	TRBJ2-3
ASSQGEVGRPEAF	TRBV5-1	TRBJ1-1
ASSGQTYTGELF	TRBV10-1	TRBJ2-2